The 8 T cell receptor beta chains given below trace back to one sample, sequenced in a study of human T cells and chemical hapten exposure. TCRdb passed the RACE reads through MiXCR, listing each CDR3 protein once. Among tens of thousands of distinct CDR3 sequences listed, approximately 10% were seen once. Time point indicated: patch test 2, 6 weeks after DPC sensitization. Treatment indicated: therapeutic diphenylcyclopropenone sensitization with weekly scalp DPC. The sequencing here drew on whole blood, taken in connection with sensitization to the hapten diphenylcyclopropenone (DPC). Every receptor here comes from a man aged 35 to 55 with alopecia areata. Some clones in this sample may be carry-over from other donors' samples.

This clonotype was seen more than once but under ten times. The chain has TRBV12-3 or TRBV12-4 and TRBJ2-3, with 14 bases lining up with TRBD2. The CDR3 has 15 amino acids. The trim removed 8 bases at V and 5 bases at J, leaving 6 bases unmatched. The CDR3 sequence: CASCGTSGSRDTQYF. In nucleotides, the CDR3 is TGTGCCAGCTGCGGGACTAGCGGGAGTCGAGATACGCAGTATTTT.

The chain joins TRBV10-3 to TRBJ2-5; a weak D match, TRBD2 (7 bases). The CDR3 is 14 residues long. V was pared by 11 bases and J by 1 base, with 17 bases between. From germline, CDR1 is ENHRY and CDR2 SYGVKD. This chain's CDR3 is CAARGGGGQETQYF. CDR3 in DNA: TGTGCCGCTCGAGGGGGAGGGGGCCAAGAGACCCAGTACTTC.

This clonotype was seen only once. The gene calls are TRBV11-2 and TRBJ2-5, with D possibly being TRBD1 or TRBD2 (5 bases each). There are 15 residues in the CDR3. V was trimmed by 2 bases and J by 0 bases, leaving 10 bases between them. The V gene's germline CDR1 is SGHAT and CDR2 FQNNGV. The CDR3 DNA sequence: TGTGCCAGCAGCTTACTGGGGGAGTACCAAGAGACCCAGTACTTC. The encoded protein is CASSLLGEYQETQYF.

The table lists this clonotype with a few counts. This chain links TRBV6-1 with TRBJ2-3; D is unclear. V lost 5 bases, J lost 2 bases, and 11 bases lay in between. Germline CDR1 and CDR2: MNHNS and SASEGT. This CDR3 is built from 14 residues. CDR3 nucleotides: TGTGCCAGCAGTTTAGTAGGTCCCACAGATACGCAGTATTTT. Translating gives CASSLVGPTDTQYF.

This clonotype was seen more than once but under ten times. The V and J genes are TRBV5-4 and TRBJ2-1, with 14 bases matching TRBD2. J gave up 9 bases and V 4 bases, and 9 bases lay outside the gene matches. This CDR3 contains 16 residues. Germline V CDR1 and CDR2: SGHNT, YYREEE (reference sequence). CDR3 sequence reads: CASSRGGLAGAGEQFF. CDR3 nucleotides: TGTGCCAGCAGCCGCGGGGGACTAGCGGGAGCTGGTGAGCAGTTCTTC.

This clonotype has only a few counts. The chain joins TRBV6-5 to TRBJ2-4; no firm D call. CDR3 length: 13 residues. V lost 4 bases, J lost 4 bases, and 8 bases lay in between. From germline, CDR1 is MNHEY and CDR2 SVGAGI. CDR3 residues: CASSFDLKNIQYF. The CDR3 nucleotides read TGTGCCAGCAGTTTCGACTTAAAAAACATTCAGTACTTC.

This clonotype has more than one count but fewer than ten. The chain uses TRBV11-3 and TRBJ2-4, with D perhaps TRBD1 (7 bases). This CDR3 is 22 amino acids long. CDR1 is SGHNT, CDR2 YENEEA, per germline. Deletions cut 0 bases from V and 1 base from J, with 28 bases between. Here the CDR3 DNA reads TGTGCCAGCAGCTTAGAGGGCCTTTGGGGGGACAGAACTCCTAAGGCCAAAAACATTCAGTACTTC. It specifies CASSLEGLWGDRTPKAKNIQYF.

This clonotype was found many times. V is TRBV3-1 and J is TRBJ2-5; D not resolved. In germline, CDR1 is LGHDT, CDR2 YNNKEL (reference sequence). Deletions cut 1 base from V and 5 bases from J, with 11 bases between. The CDR3 loop spans 14 amino acids. CDR3 region: CASSQGHLGETQYF. CDR3 nucleotides: TGTGCCAGCAGCCAAGGACACCTCGGGGAGACCCAGTACTTC.